This record concerns one T cell receptor beta chain sequence. Its antigen is still unknown. No much larger clone is present one base from it, and per-base qualities are unavailable. The sample belongs to a study of cytomegalovirus exposure and HLA in healthy donors (dated by TCRdb to the late 2010s). Describing the broader study: According to an earlier analysis of 587 of the donors, about 179 million T cells yielded 117 million unique TCR beta sequences and approximately 300 Gb of sequence data. An early release that covered around 590 HLA-typed donors contained approximately 290 gigabases of sequencing data and some 87 million unique TCR sequences. Of the roughly 400 genotyped donors, approximately 80% fell in the genetic ancestry cluster associated with self-reported Caucasian donors. The study was designed to test whether signatures of past pathogen exposure could be identified by cataloging public T cell receptors. The T cell repertoires of around 730 subjects were profiled by immunosequencing and related to cytomegalovirus serostatus. Besides the first cohort of some 670 subjects, a separate validation cohort made up of 120 different subjects was used. High-throughput TCR immunosequencing, statistical association of individual TCRs with disease status, and machine learning were combined to predict cytomegalovirus infection status. A later analysis re-analyzed previously published TCR beta repertoires from 600 to 850 donors and added high-resolution HLA genotyping to study TCR occurrence patterns. Rather than drawing on any new phenotypic data, the later analysis identified candidate immune exposures from TCR beta sequences and the way those sequences occurred across donors. To decide whether each TCR beta V gene segment behaved as functional or pseudogenic, an earlier analysis of approximately 600 of the donors relied on high-throughput TCR beta sequencing. Donor age, sex, ethnicity and CMV serostatus were compiled alongside the repertoire data. A later genetic analysis used genome-wide SNP genotypes for about 60% of the roughly 700 donors, treating that subset as a discovery cohort. All discovery cohort repertoires had been generated on a single sequencing platform. HLA typing included class I and class II loci at four-digit resolution. Typing coverage varied by locus: about 620-630 donors for A, B, C, DRB1 and DQB1; approximately 500 for DQA1; more than 600 for DPA1; some 470 for DPB1. Roughly five DR-DQ haplotypes were handled as single units for association and clustering because linkage in the cohort was strong. On average, approximately 250,000 unique TCR beta nucleotide sequences were sequenced per donor among some 420 genotyped donors of the cohort, with approximately 18% of those sequences being non-productive. What the authors observed across the whole study: An association between a missense DCLRE1C variant and V-gene and J-gene trimming of TCR beta chains was found in a later genetic analysis and replicated in an independent cohort. The authors suggested that the approach could potentially be extended to other disease states and immunological phenotypes. A later analysis found that HLA-associated TCR beta chains were more clonally expanded and had lower generation probabilities than equally common non-associated chains. A further reported finding was that TCR beta sequences accurately predicted the HLA-A and HLA-B alleles for most subjects in the first cohort. An earlier analysis of approximately 530 of the donors showed that most TCR beta V segments appeared in productive rearrangements either about 87% or about 30% of the time, which broadly matched IMGT annotations. A total of 150 to 200 TCR beta chains were listed by the study as associated with cytomegalovirus. The cohort was sequenced for TCR beta chains only, and without alpha or paired-chain data the features that could be detected were limited. The presence/absence analyses assumed that sequencing depth was roughly uniform across donors, and that assumption may not be true. A few of the identified cytomegalovirus-associated TCR beta chains were confirmed in vitro to be specific for cytomegalovirus antigens. Compared with the approximately 670-donor mean, donors in an Asian-associated ancestry cluster had fewer N-insertions in productive TCRs, according to a later genetic analysis. The classifier was reported to diagnose cytomegalovirus status with high specificity and sensitivity in both the original and validation cohorts. Across donors, most TCR sequences were observed very rarely, whereas some public TCRs were present in many individuals. A later analysis reported that several top co-occurrence clusters appeared linked to parvovirus B19, influenza, CMV and Epstein-Barr virus. A later analysis found that TCR association rates varied across HLA loci, with DRB1 alleles showing the most associated TCRs and HLA-C alleles the fewest. Linkage disequilibrium might explain the correlated functional status among segregating V segments, but an unknown experimental factor could not be excluded. Because the 87-base-pair reads could not distinguish some IMGT-functional V segments, including TRBV6-2 and TRBV6-3, those segments were excluded. In a later analysis, over 15,000 TCR beta sequences were associated with specific HLA alleles at a false discovery rate of 0.05. Assigning TCR associations to individual alleles was difficult when HLA alleles, especially DR and DQ, strongly co-occurred. According to a later analysis, most CMV-associated TCR beta chains appeared to be HLA-restricted, and the HLA associations seemed to be driven largely by CMV exposure. A cluster of highly shared sequence variants was judged likely to represent a technical artifact of the sequencing pipeline. Because counts were too low, seventeen rarely observed V segments, including chromosome 9 orphons, were excluded from the earlier analysis of about 500 of the donors. Because HLA typing was unavailable for some donors at each locus, only the typed subset was used in association tests. For the cohort, immune exposure information was limited to CMV serostatus.

Spanning cysteine to phenylalanine, the CDR3 consists of 13 amino acids. Here the CDR3 DNA is all that survives: 39 bases in frame from base 1. Taken from the germline V gene (reference sequence), the CDR1 and CDR2 loops are SEHNR and FQNEAQ. Trimming costs V 1 base and J 4 bases, and their ends lie 5 bases apart. The library was built by means of the immunoSEQ multiplex PCR assay. The multiplex PCR relied on a mix of 60 forward primers for TCR Vbeta segments and 13 reverse primers for TCR Jbeta segments. A multiplex PCR assay on genomic DNA amplified the CDR3 region of rearranged TCR beta genes. On the Illumina HiSeq System, the amplified TCR beta libraries were sequenced as 87-base-pair reads. As for how the authors treated the data: A later analysis counted about 76 million unique TCR beta chains across the 500 to 850 repertoires, and 10 million to 12 million of these chains were shared by at least two donors. Raw reads were error-corrected and collapsed into unique sequences with a nearest-neighbor algorithm that merged closely related sequences to remove PCR and sequencing errors. Alignment of CDR3 sequences to IMGT reference sequences was used to assign V, D and J gene segments. Each retained sequence needed at least a six-nucleotide match to both a V gene segment and a J gene segment. A rearrangement counted as productive if the CDR3 had no stop codons and remained in frame with V and J, and every other rearrangement counted as non-productive. Following IMGT convention, CDR3 was defined as the stretch from the second conserved V-encoded cysteine up to the conserved J-encoded phenylalanine. In an earlier analysis of roughly 580 of the donors, sequences lacking an unambiguous match to a single V gene segment were excluded. In an earlier analysis of 587 of the donors, V segments were called functional above 56.7% productive rearrangements and were called segregating when the between-donor standard deviation exceeded 5%. A statistical classification framework was built for diagnosing cytomegalovirus status from the catalog of TCR beta chain sequences. A later analysis assigned V and J genes by comparing TCR nucleotide sequences with IMGT/GENE-DB human TR gene sequences. In a later analysis, CDR3 sequences and most-parsimonious VDJ recombination scenarios were assigned using the TCRdist pipeline. In a later analysis, each TCR beta chain was defined by its CDR3 amino acid sequence together with its V-gene family, and reads lacking a unique V-gene family were excluded. In a later analysis, 450 to 600 highly shared, low-generation-probability nucleotide sequences were removed to address suspected cross-contamination and a sequencing artifact. In a later analysis, a clonal expansion index for each public chain was calculated from normalized within-repertoire ranks of inferred template counts. In a later analysis, generation probabilities were computed using a VDJ recombination model fitted to out-of-frame rearrangements, and the results were checked against IGoR. Hypergeometric tests were used in a later analysis to score TCR-TCR, TCR-HLA and TCR-CMV co-occurrence, with a repertoire-size bias correction applied to the TCR pairs. In a later analysis, false discovery rates were estimated by permuting HLA or CMV assignments 20 times. In a later analysis, co-occurring TCRs were grouped using DBSCAN, with TCRdist sequence similarity added in when clustering inside HLA-allele-positive subsets. Repertoires with fewer than 30,000 or more than 120,000 public chains were left out of co-occurrence clustering, as were a few repertoires with anomalous nucleotide sharing. Held by TCRdb, this immuneACCESS table contains in-frame sequences only and omits some clones. Under half of the omission traces to an unresolved V gene where checked; the cause of the rest is unknown. V and J calls and clone size come straight from that table; D and trimming were deduced from the DNA. This sample gives around 120,000 clones in total; over 80% of them show up just once. Over 1% of the sample is taken by the ten largest.

In total, around 600 healthy bone marrow donors made up the cohort. At the time of sampling, every cohort member was nominally healthy, though immune exposures that went unrecorded were likely present. The donor was CMV seronegative and belonged to the group of around 350 seronegative cohort members. A peripheral blood sample was collected from each donor, and TCR beta sequencing was performed on peripheral blood mononuclear cells. The Qiagen DNeasy Blood Extraction Kit was used to extract genomic DNA from the blood cell samples. Specimen: PBMCs. The sequence links TRBV7-9 to TRBJ2-1; the D gene cannot be resolved reliably. This sequence was found in a boy between 10 and 17 years old in good health and CMV-seronegative. The nucleotide sequence is given as TGTGCCAGCAGCTTAGGCGCATACAATGAGCAGTTCTTC. Translation gives CASSLGAYNEQFF. The full variable domain, completed from the reference TRBV7-9 and TRBJ2-1 proteins outside the CDR3, reads DTGVSQNPRHKITKRGQNVTFRCDPISEHNRLYWYRQTLGQGPEFLTYFQNEAQLEKSRLLSDRFSAERPKGSFSTLEIQRTEQGDSAMYLCASSLGAYNEQFFGPGTRLTVL.